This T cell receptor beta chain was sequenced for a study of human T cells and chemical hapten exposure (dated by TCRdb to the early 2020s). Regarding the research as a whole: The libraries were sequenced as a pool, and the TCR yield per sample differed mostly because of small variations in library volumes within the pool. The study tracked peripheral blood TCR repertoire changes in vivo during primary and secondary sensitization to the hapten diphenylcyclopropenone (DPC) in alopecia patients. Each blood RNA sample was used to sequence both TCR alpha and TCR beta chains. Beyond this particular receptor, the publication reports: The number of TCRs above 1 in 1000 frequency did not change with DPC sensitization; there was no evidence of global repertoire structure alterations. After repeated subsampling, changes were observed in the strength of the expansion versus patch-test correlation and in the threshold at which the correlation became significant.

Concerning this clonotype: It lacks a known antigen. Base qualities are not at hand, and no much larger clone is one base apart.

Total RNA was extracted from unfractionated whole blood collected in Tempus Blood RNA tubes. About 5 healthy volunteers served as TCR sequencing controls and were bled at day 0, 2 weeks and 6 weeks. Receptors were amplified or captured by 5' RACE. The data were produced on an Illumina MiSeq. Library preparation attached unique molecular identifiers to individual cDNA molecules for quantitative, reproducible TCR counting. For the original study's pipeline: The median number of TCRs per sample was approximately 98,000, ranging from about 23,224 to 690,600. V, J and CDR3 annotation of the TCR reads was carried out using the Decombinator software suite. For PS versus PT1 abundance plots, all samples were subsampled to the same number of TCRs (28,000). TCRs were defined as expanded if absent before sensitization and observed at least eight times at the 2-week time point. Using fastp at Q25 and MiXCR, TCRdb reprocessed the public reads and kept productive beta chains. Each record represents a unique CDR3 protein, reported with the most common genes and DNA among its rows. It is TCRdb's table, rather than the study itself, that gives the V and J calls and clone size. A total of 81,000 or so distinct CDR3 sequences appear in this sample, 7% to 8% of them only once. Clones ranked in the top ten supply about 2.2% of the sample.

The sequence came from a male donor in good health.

The CDR3 region reads CSVEGTSGSLDEQFF. The sequenced DNA: TGCAGCGTTGAAGGGACTAGCGGGAGTTTGGATGAGCAGTTCTTC. The rearranged chain carries TRBV29-1 and TRBJ2-1, and 13 junctional nucleotides match TRBD2. From a lookup of the germline V gene, CDR1 and CDR2 are SQVTM and ANQGSEA. V has 1 base trimmed and J has 8 bases trimmed; junction bases matching no gene number 5. Inclusive of the bounding cysteine and phenylalanine, the CDR3 is 15 residues long. Here the CDR3 DNA is all that survives: 45 bases in frame from base 1.